This T cell receptor (beta chain) was sequenced in a study of regulatory and conventional T cells in RAG deficiency (dated by TCRdb to the late 2010s). Study-wide context: High-throughput TCR beta sequencing was used to compare the repertoire diversity and composition of Treg, conventional CD4+ and CD8+ T cells between RAG-deficient patients and healthy controls.

The paper's findings and limits, for the study overall: Compared with controls, Omenn syndrome and CID/AS patients had around 96-fold fewer unique TCR beta sequences in Treg cells, whereas the reduction in the other subsets was 7.5 to 10-fold. In Omenn syndrome patients, sorted CD25-high CD127-low cells may represent peripherally activated cells rather than bona fide Treg cells. For some subjects, some T-cell subset analyses were not performed. All patient T-cell subsets had shorter CDR3 lengths; Omenn syndrome patients showed >75% Treg-Tconv repertoire overlap at nucleotide and amino acid level. Compared with control T-cell subpopulations, the RAG-deficient patients had markedly lower Shannon entropy and higher Simpson indices.

As regards this clone: Its recognized antigen is unknown. No much larger clonotype is one base removed from it; base qualities were not supplied.

Its CDR3 holds 15 amino acids, cysteine through phenylalanine. This entry keeps only the CDR3 DNA: 45 bases, framed from base 1. Deletion took 0 bases off V and 4 bases off J, with a span of 12 bases between the germline ends. From a lookup of the germline V gene (reference sequence), CDR1 and CDR2 are MNHNY and SVGAGI. The library was generated by the immunoSEQ multiplex PCR assay. Genomic DNA from the sorted T-cell subsets was used to amplify and sequence rearranged TCR beta chain products. The study's own analysis went as follows. Repertoire diversity of productive TCR beta rearrangements was quantified using Shannon entropy and Simpson indices. Clonal expansion was assessed by the summed frequency of the 100 most abundant productive TCR beta clonotypes among total reads. The TRB repertoires were scored with a self-reactivity index built on which amino acids appear at CDR3beta positions 6 and 7. Two-way ANOVA was used for repertoire analyses, and Student t or Mann-Whitney tests were used for flow cytometric analyses. This is the immuneACCESS table as TCRdb keeps it, with only in-frame sequences that have V and J called. A part of the clones is gone; compared with another copy, unresolved V genes explain less than half, and the rest is unexplained. From that table come the V and J calls and clone size; the DNA was used to work out D and trimming. Present in this sample are about 6,700 clones, approximately 78% of which were seen just once. The leading ten clones occupy roughly 13% of the sample.

Repertoire analyses used several healthy control donors as the comparison group. CD8+ T cells lacking CD4 were purified from blood before genomic DNA extraction. The same data also went into a second study, on regulatory T cells. Reported in the second study: In the multiplex PCR, 52 forward TRBV primers and 13 reverse TRBJ primers were used, and assay-based and computational corrections were applied for amplification bias. Restricted unique TRB V-J pairs and skewed V and J gene usage were observed in patient repertoires, most markedly in regulatory T cells. Between CD3G-deficient patients and healthy controls, the study compared T-cell receptor beta repertoires in sorted regulatory T cells, conventional CD4+ T cells and CD8+ T cells. Peripheral blood mononuclear cells were isolated by Ficoll density separation. A FACSAria cell sorter was used to isolate CD3+ CD8+ CD4- T cells. Rearranged TRB loci were amplified from genomic DNA by multiplex PCR within the immunoSEQ assay. An Illumina HiSeq platform was used to sequence the TRB amplicons. Raw sequences were error-filtered and aligned to reference gene sequences by custom algorithms and were subsequently analyzed with the immunoSEQ online tools. Productive and nonproductive TRB rearrangement frequencies were evaluated among both unique and total sequences. Prism software was used to run t tests, Mann-Whitney tests or two-way ANOVA for comparisons between groups.

The V and J segments used are TRBV6-6 and TRBJ1-2; matching of 5 bases hints at TRBD1 as the D gene. Sequencing input: CD8+ T cells sorted from blood. The source of this sequence is a human donor in good health. The nucleotides read TGTGCCAGCAGTTACTCGAAGGACATCACCTATGGCTACACCTTC. Translated, this gives CASSYSKDITYGYTF.